This T cell receptor beta chain was documented in a study of cytomegalovirus exposure and HLA in healthy donors. Study background: The approximately 600 first-cohort repertoires shared a platform with the 130 or so validation repertoires, as reported in a later analysis. Whole-study findings and limits: Cytomegalovirus association was assigned to approximately 160 TCR beta chains. Testing in vitro showed a few CMV-associated chains specific for CMV antigens. TCR clusters originating in the first cohort tended to co-occur in the 110 or so validation repertoires, according to a later analysis.

This CDR3 has 15 amino acids. Germline CDR1 PRHDT, CDR2 FYEKMQ (reference sequence). The J segment lost 3 bases and the V segment lost 0 bases, leaving 3 bases of the junction unmatched. The assay was immunoSEQ multiplex PCR, and TCRdb's table has in-frame clones only and misses some. The repertoire holds approximately 160,000 clones, with 84% as singletons. For this clone: The target antigen is unknown.

The rearrangement joins TRBV13 to TRBJ2-7; 9 bases are shared with TRBD2. Material for sequencing was PBMCs. This sequence originates from a man aged 25 to 40 in good health and CMV-seropositive. CDR3 nucleotide sequence: TGTGCCAGCAGCTTAGGTAGCGGGGGCCGCTACGAGCAGTACTTC. It is translated as CASSLGSGGRYEQYF.